This T cell receptor (beta chain) was recorded in a study of blood T cell repertoires in COVID-19. Repertoires were generated with immunoSEQ multiplex PCR, while TCRdb's copy carries only in-frame clones and drops some. Of 150,000 to 200,000 clones detected, about 80% appear once; the ten largest clones hold less than 30%. CDR1 SGHRS and CDR2 YFSETQ come from the germline V gene. Trimming cost V 4 bases and J 2 bases; bases outside gene matches: 9. This CDR3 is 17 amino acids long. Sequencing input: peripheral blood. The rearrangement joins TRBV5-1 to TRBJ1-4; 9 positions agree with TRBD1. The receptor was derived from a woman in her 70s with acute or convalescent COVID-19. The CDR3 DNA reads as TGCGCCAGCAGCCCGGGACAGGGCTTAGCCACTAATGAAAAACTGTTTTTT. This gives the protein CASSPGQGLATNEKLFF.